This T cell receptor beta chain was identified during a study of blood T cell repertoires in COVID-19. Across the whole study: The study drew acute and convalescent COVID-19 samples from the United States, Italy and Spain. The cDNA or gDNA used as material had been derived from T cells, B-cell-depleted T cells, or PBMCs.

Trimming removed 4 bases at V and 10 bases at J, with 14 bases between. Germline V gene lookup returns CDR1 SGHDN and CDR2 FVKESK. The CDR3 is 13 amino acids. TCRdb keeps only in-frame clones here, not all; method: immunoSEQ multiplex PCR. The sample carries 68,000 or so clones, 70% to 90% recorded once. The V gene is TRBV14, the J gene TRBJ2-1, with TRBD2 as a possible D gene (5 bases). The receptor's source is a woman aged 45-65 years with COVID-19, enrolled during active disease. Sequencing input: peripheral blood. CDR3 sequence (DNA): TGTGCCAGCAGCCCCGGGATGAGTATGGAGCAGTTCTTC. This gives the protein CASSPGMSMEQFF.